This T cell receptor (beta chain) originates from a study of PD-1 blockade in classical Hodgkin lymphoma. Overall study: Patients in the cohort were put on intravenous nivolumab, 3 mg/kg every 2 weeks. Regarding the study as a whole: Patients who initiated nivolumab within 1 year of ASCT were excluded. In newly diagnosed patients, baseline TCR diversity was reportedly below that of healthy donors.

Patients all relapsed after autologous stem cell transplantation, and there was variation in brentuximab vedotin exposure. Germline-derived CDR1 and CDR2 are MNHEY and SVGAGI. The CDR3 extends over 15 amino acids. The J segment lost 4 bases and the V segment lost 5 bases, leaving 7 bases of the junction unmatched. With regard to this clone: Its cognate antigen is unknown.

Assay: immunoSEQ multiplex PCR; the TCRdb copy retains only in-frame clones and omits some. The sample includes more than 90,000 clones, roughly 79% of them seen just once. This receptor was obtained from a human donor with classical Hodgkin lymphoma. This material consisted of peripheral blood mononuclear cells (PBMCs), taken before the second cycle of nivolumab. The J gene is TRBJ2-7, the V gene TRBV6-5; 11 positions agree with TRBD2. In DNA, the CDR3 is TGTGCCAGCAGTCTACTAGCGGGAGCTGGTTACGAGCAGTACTTC. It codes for CASSLLAGAGYEQYF.